This is a list of T cell receptor beta chains from one sample in a study of shared clonotypes between healthy human individuals. Assay used: immunoSEQ multiplex PCR; TCRdb lists only in-frame clones, some missing. The table records about 1 million clones, more than 60% of them present only once. Sequenced material: memory CD4+ T cells sorted from blood. Every receptor here comes from a man aged 18 to 29 in good health. CDR3s include the opening cysteine and the closing phenylalanine or tryptophan. A D gene is named only where the DNA matches it firmly. The size entry is marked missing in some rows and otherwise reads once, few, many or a size class.

CASTPTSGNVGELFF	TGTGCCAGCACCCCGACTAGCGGGAACGTCGGGGAGCTGTTTTTT	TRBV6-5	TRBJ2-2	NA	TRBD2
CSVPNYDLSGANVLTF	TGCAGCGTTCCTAATTACGACCTCTCTGGGGCCAACGTCCTGACTTTC	TRBV29-1	TRBJ2-6	NA	NA
CASSYSGQKSYEQYF	TGTGCCAGCAGTTACTCGGGACAGAAGTCCTACGAGCAGTACTTC	TRBV6-5	TRBJ2-7	NA	TRBD1
CASSEVDRGYPYEQYF	TGTGCCAGCAGTGAAGTCGACAGGGGGTACCCCTACGAGCAGTACTTC	TRBV6-1	TRBJ2-7	few	TRBD1
CATSPVRGLGETQYF	TGTGCCACCAGCCCAGTCAGGGGCCTAGGGGAGACCCAGTACTTC	TRBV15	TRBJ2-5	NA	NA
CASSLEGTPYNEQFF	TGTGCCAGCAGCTTAGAGGGAACCCCCTACAATGAGCAGTTCTTC	TRBV13	TRBJ2-1	NA	NA
CASSEFGYEQYF	TGTGCCAGCAGTGAATTCGGGTACGAGCAGTACTTC	TRBV6-1	TRBJ2-7	once	NA
CASRRTGSSYNEQFF	TGTGCCAGCAGGAGGACAGGCAGCTCCTACAATGAGCAGTTCTTC	TRBV14	TRBJ2-1	NA	TRBD1
CASSEQVAGAYEQYF	TGTGCCAGCAGCGAACAGGTAGCGGGAGCATACGAGCAGTACTTC	TRBV9	TRBJ2-7	NA	TRBD2
CASTSGGLYNEQFF	TGTGCCAGCACCTCGGGGGGTCTATACAATGAGCAGTTCTTC	TRBV7-8	TRBJ2-1	NA	TRBD2
CASSLQGKADTQYF	TGTGCCAGCAGTCTACAGGGGAAAGCAGATACGCAGTATTTT	TRBV6-4	TRBJ2-3	NA	TRBD1
CASSKQTGGGTGELFF	TGTGCCAGCAGCAAACAGACAGGGGGTGGCACCGGGGAGCTGTTTTTT	TRBV11-1	TRBJ2-2	NA	TRBD1
CASSFLGWRGLYNEQFF	TGTGCCAGCAGCTTTTTAGGGTGGCGGGGGCTTTACAATGAGCAGTTCTTC	TRBV12-1	TRBJ2-1	NA	NA
CASSPPGNTEAFF	TGTGCCAGCAGCCCCCCGGGGAACACTGAAGCTTTCTTT	TRBV13	TRBJ1-1	NA	NA
CASSVSGALGNTIYF	TGTGCCAGCAGCGTTTCAGGGGCACTCGGAAACACCATATATTTT	TRBV9	TRBJ1-3	NA	NA
CASSEGGTDTQYF	TGTGCCAGCAGTGAAGGGGGCACAGATACGCAGTATTTT	TRBV6-4	TRBJ2-3	once	NA
CSASGQDQAFF	TGCAGTGCTAGTGGGCAGGACCAAGCTTTCTTT	TRBV20-1	TRBJ1-1	NA	NA
CASSQSPFRADTQYF	TGCGCCAGCAGTCAATCCCCTTTCAGGGCGGATACGCAGTATTTT	TRBV23-1	TRBJ2-3	NA	NA
CASSRGEGGFYGYTF	TGTGCCAGCAGTAGGGGGGAAGGCGGGTTCTATGGCTACACCTTC	TRBV28	TRBJ1-2	few	NA
CASSFQGGNSPLHF	TGTGCCAGCAGTTTCCAGGGGGGTAATTCACCCCTCCACTTT	TRBV9	TRBJ1-6	NA	TRBD1
CASTSSGPGEQYF	TGTGCCAGCACCTCCTCAGGGCCCGGGGAGCAGTACTTC	TRBV5-6	TRBJ2-7	NA	NA
CASSLGGGIYEQYF	TGTGCCAGCAGCTTAGGTGGCGGGATATACGAGCAGTACTTC	TRBV7-9	TRBJ2-7	many	NA
CASSHRGQGIYNEQFF	TGTGCCAGCAGCCATCGGGGACAGGGGATCTACAATGAGCAGTTCTTC	TRBV11-3	TRBJ2-1	NA	TRBD1
CASSLPDRRVYKEKLFF	TGTGCCAGCAGTCTCCCTGACAGGCGGGTGTACAAGGAAAAACTGTTTTTT	TRBV27	TRBJ1-4	NA	NA
CASGRQFQETQYF	TGTGCCAGCGGGCGACAGTTCCAAGAGACCCAGTACTTC	TRBV28	TRBJ2-5	NA	NA
CASSLQGALNNSPLHF	TGTGCCAGCAGCCTACAGGGGGCTTTGAATAATTCACCCCTCCACTTT	TRBV7-2	TRBJ1-6	NA	TRBD1
CARSSTQRTVYYGYTF	TGTGCCAGAAGCTCCACTCAAAGGACAGTTTACTATGGCTACACCTTC	TRBV5-3	TRBJ1-2	NA	NA
CASSHLLGQGGYTF	TGCGCCAGCAGCCACCTCCTAGGACAGGGAGGCTACACCTTC	TRBV4-1	TRBJ1-2	many	TRBD1
CAWSVDPGKGWEQYF	TGTGCCTGGAGTGTAGACCCAGGGAAGGGTTGGGAGCAGTACTTC	TRBV30	TRBJ2-7	NA	NA
CSVDRGKAEAFF	TGCAGCGTTGACAGGGGGAAGGCTGAAGCTTTCTTT	TRBV29-1	TRBJ1-1	few	TRBD1
CASSIETDGKKLFF	TGTGCCAGTAGTATAGAAACCGACGGAAAAAAACTGTTTTTT	TRBV19	TRBJ1-4	NA	NA
CASGWGGYTEAFF	TGTGCTAGTGGCTGGGGAGGGTACACTGAAGCTTTCTTT	TRBV12-5	TRBJ1-1	NA	NA
CASSLSDGLNTEAFF	TGTGCCAGCAGCTTAAGTGACGGGTTGAACACTGAAGCTTTCTTT	TRBV11-2	TRBJ1-1	NA	NA
CASSRTQGSYNEQFF	TGTGCCAGCAGCAGAACACAGGGCTCCTACAATGAGCAGTTCTTC	TRBV2	TRBJ2-1	NA	NA
CASSPGDRGRNQPQHF	TGTGCCAGCAGTCCAGGGGACAGGGGGCGCAATCAGCCCCAGCATTTT	TRBV27	TRBJ1-5	NA	TRBD1
CASSLGDSYGYTF	TGTGCCAGCAGCTTAGGCGATTCCTATGGCTACACCTTC	TRBV7-6	TRBJ1-2	NA	NA
CASSRTSGGLGDTQYF	TGTGCCAGCAGCAGGACTAGCGGGGGGTTGGGAGATACGCAGTATTTT	TRBV9	TRBJ2-3	NA	TRBD2
CASSLSDQGGNQPQHF	TGTGCCAGCAGTTTATCAGACCAGGGCGGCAATCAGCCCCAGCATTTT	TRBV27	TRBJ1-5	NA	NA
CASSLGGGTDTQYF	TGTGCCAGCAGCTTGGGAGGGGGAACAGATACGCAGTATTTT	TRBV5-6	TRBJ2-3	few	NA
CASSKSPEPNYEQYF	TGTGCCAGCAGCAAATCGCCGGAACCGAACTACGAGCAGTACTTC	TRBV21-1	TRBJ2-7	NA	NA
CASSPYPYGYTF	TGTGCCAGCAGCCCCTACCCCTATGGCTACACCTTC	TRBV5-6	TRBJ1-2	NA	NA
CASSFDITGELFF	TGTGCCAGCAGCTTTGATATAACCGGGGAGCTGTTTTTT	TRBV7-9	TRBJ2-2	NA	NA
CASSYKRQEDGAEAFF	TGTGCCAGCAGTTATAAGAGACAGGAGGACGGGGCTGAAGCTTTCTTT	TRBV2	TRBJ1-1	few	NA
CASSPLRASLAGGETQYF	TGTGCCAGCAGCCCTTTAAGGGCGAGTTTAGCGGGAGGAGAGACCCAGTACTTC	TRBV9	TRBJ2-5	once	TRBD2
CASSYEGTGLTPQYF	TGTGCCAGCAGTTACGAGGGGACAGGGTTAACCCCGCAGTACTTC	TRBV6-5	TRBJ2-7	NA	TRBD1
CASSPDRGPYGYTF	TGTGCCAGCAGCCCGGACAGGGGACCATATGGCTACACCTTC	TRBV5-4	TRBJ1-2	NA	TRBD1
CATRDRSTDTQYF	TGTGCCACCCGGGACCGAAGCACAGATACGCAGTATTTT	TRBV6-5	TRBJ2-3	NA	NA
CASSLAEGELRPDYTF	TGTGCCAGCAGCTTAGCGGAAGGGGAGTTAAGACCCGACTACACCTTC	TRBV7-6	TRBJ1-2	NA	NA
CSVDFRPNTEAFF	TGCAGCGTTGATTTCAGACCGAACACTGAAGCTTTCTTT	TRBV29-1	TRBJ1-1	NA	NA
CASSLGGRVTYEQYF	TGTGCCAGCAGCTTGGGCGGGAGGGTAACCTACGAGCAGTACTTC	TRBV13	TRBJ2-7	NA	TRBD2
CASSARTDTQYF	TGTGCCAGCAGCGCACGCACAGATACGCAGTATTTT	TRBV7-6	TRBJ2-3	NA	NA
CAWSQIRNQPQHF	TGTGCCTGGAGTCAGATCCGCAATCAGCCCCAGCATTTT	TRBV30	TRBJ1-5	few	NA
CASSPSQDRLYSNQPQHF	TGTGCCAGCAGTCCATCTCAGGACAGGCTTTATAGCAATCAGCCCCAGCATTTT	TRBV27	TRBJ1-5	NA	TRBD1
CAISEQGIPIYTDTQYF	TGTGCCATCAGTGAACAGGGGATCCCCATATACACAGATACGCAGTATTTT	TRBV10-3	TRBJ2-3	NA	TRBD1
CASLTRTSGREEQYF	TGTGCCAGCCTCACCCGGACTAGCGGGAGGGAAGAGCAGTACTTC	TRBV27	TRBJ2-7	NA	TRBD2
CASSLKAQGEGAYYGYTF	TGTGCCAGCAGTTTAAAAGCCCAGGGAGAGGGGGCTTACTATGGCTACACCTTC	TRBV27	TRBJ1-2	NA	TRBD1
CASSLEPGGLNEQFF	TGCGCCAGCAGCTTGGAGCCAGGGGGGTTGAATGAGCAGTTCTTC	TRBV5-1	TRBJ2-1	NA	NA
CASSESGTDTKLAKNIQYF	TGCGCCAGCAGTGAGTCGGGGACAGATACTAAACTAGCCAAAAACATTCAGTACTTC	TRBV10-2	TRBJ2-4	NA	TRBD1
CATAFQGTYEQYF	TGCGCCACTGCCTTCCAGGGTACCTACGAGCAGTACTTC	TRBV10-2	TRBJ2-7	NA	NA